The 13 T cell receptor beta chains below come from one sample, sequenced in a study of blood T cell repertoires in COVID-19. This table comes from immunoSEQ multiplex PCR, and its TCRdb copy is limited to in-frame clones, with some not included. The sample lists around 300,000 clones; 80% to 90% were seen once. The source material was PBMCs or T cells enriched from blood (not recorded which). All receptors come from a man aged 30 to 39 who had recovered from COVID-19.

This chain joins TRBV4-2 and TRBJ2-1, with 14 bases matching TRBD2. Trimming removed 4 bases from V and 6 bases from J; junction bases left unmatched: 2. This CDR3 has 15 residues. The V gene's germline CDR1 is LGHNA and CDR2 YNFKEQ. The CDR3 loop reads CASSLTSGGANEQFF. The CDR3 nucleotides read TGTGCCAGCAGCCTGACTAGCGGGGGGGCCAATGAGCAGTTCTTC.

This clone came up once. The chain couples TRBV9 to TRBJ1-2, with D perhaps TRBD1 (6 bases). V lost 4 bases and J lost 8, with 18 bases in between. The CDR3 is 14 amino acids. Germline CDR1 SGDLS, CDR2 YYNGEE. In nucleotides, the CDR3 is TGTGCCAGCAGCCCGGTGGTGACAGGAGTCGGCTACACCTTC. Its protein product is CASSPVVTGVGYTF.

CDR3 nucleotide sequence: TGTGCCAGCAGTTTAGGCCAGGGTACCGAGCAGTACTTC. Amino acid sequence: CASSLGQGTEQYF. The J gene is TRBJ2-7, the V gene TRBV28, with a tentative D call TRBD1 (5 bases). This CDR3 contains 13 residues. Germline values: CDR1 MDHEN, CDR2 SYDVKM. The V gene lost 2 bases and the J gene lost 6 bases, with 11 bases spanning the gap.

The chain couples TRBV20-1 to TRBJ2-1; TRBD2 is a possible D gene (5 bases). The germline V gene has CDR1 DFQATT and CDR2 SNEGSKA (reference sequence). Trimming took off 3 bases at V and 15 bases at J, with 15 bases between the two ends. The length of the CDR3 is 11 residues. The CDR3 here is CSASFGDEGFF. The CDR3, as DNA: TGCAGTGCTAGTTTCGGCGACGAGGGGTTCTTC.

The CDR3: CASSRQANTGELFF. CDR3 bases: TGTGCCAGCAGCCGCCAGGCGAACACCGGGGAGCTGTTTTTT. The rearrangement uses TRBV5-4 and TRBJ2-2; D not certain. The CDR3 extends over 14 amino acids. V was cut by 4 bases and J by 0 bases, with 7 bases left in between. Germline CDR1 reads SGHNT; CDR2 reads YYREEE (reference sequence). Full variable domain (remainder filled in from reference TRBV5-4 and TRBJ2-2): ETGVTQSPTHLIKTRGQQVTLRCSSQSGHNTVSWYQQALGQGPQFIFQYYREEENGRGNFPPRFSGLQFPNYSSELNVNALELDDSALYLCASSRQANTGELFFGEGSRLTVL.

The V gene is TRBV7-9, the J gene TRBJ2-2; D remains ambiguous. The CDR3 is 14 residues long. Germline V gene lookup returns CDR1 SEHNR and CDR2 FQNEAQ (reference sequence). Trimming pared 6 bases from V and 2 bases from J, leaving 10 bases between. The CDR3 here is CASSTSLNTGELFF. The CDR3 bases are TGTGCCAGCAGTACCTCACTAAACACCGGGGAGCTGTTTTTT.

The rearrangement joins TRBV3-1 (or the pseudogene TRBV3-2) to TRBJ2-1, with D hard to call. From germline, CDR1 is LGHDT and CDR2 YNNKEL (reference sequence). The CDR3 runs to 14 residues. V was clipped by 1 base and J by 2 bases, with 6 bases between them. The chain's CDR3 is CASSQAGTYNEQFF. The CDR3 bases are TGTGCCAGCAGCCAAGCGGGTACCTACAATGAGCAGTTCTTC.

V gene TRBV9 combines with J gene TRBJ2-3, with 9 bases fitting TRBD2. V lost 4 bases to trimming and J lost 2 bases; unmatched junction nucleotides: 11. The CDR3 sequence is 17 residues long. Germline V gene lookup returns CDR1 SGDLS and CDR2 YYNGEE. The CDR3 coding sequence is TGTGCCAGCAGCCCCGCTAGCGGGGCGGTTTACACAGATACGCAGTATTTT. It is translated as CASSPASGAVYTDTQYF.

Written as DNA, the CDR3 is TGTGCCAGCAGCTTGGGACAGAATACGCAGTATTTT. Translating it yields CASSLGQNTQYF. The chain uses TRBV7-9 and TRBJ2-3, with TRBD1 matching over 7 bases. J was trimmed by 7 bases and V by 3 bases; bases with no gene match: 1. This CDR3 comprises 12 residues. CDR1 is SEHNR, CDR2 FQNEAQ, per germline (reference sequence).

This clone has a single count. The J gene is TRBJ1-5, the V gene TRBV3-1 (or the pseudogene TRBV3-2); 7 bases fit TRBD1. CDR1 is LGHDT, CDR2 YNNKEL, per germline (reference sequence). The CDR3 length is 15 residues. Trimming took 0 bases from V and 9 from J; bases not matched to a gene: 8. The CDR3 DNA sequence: TGTGCCAGCAGCCAAGATCTGGTAGGGGGCAGGCCCCAGCATTTT. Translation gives CASSQDLVGGRPQHF.

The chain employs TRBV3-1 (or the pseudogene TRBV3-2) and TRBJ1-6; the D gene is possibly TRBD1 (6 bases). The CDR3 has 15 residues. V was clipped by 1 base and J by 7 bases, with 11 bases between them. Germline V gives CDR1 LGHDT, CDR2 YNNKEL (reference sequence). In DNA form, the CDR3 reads TGTGCCAGCAGCCAAGCAACAGGGACGAATTCACCCCTCCACTTT. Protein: CASSQATGTNSPLHF.

The CDR3 bases are TGTGCCAGCTCACGGACAGGGGCGCCCTACGAGCAGTACTTC. Translated, it gives CASSRTGAPYEQYF. The chain carries TRBV18 and TRBJ2-7; 9 bases map to TRBD1. Germline CDR1 is KGHSH and CDR2 is LQKENI. CDR3 length equals 14 residues. The V gene end was trimmed by 4 bases and the J gene end by 2 bases; junction bases not matched to a gene: 3. Together with reference TRBV18 and TRBJ2-7, the CDR3 gives the full variable domain: NAGVMQNPRHLVRRRGQEARLRCSPMKGHSHVYWYRQLPEEGLKFMVYLQKENIIDESGMPKERFSAEFPKEGPSILRIQQVVRGDSAAYFCASSRTGAPYEQYFGPGTRLTVT.

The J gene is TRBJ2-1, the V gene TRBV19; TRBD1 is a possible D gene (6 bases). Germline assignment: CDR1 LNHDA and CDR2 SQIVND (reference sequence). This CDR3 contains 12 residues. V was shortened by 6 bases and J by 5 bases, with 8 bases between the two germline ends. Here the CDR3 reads CASSRTDNEQFF. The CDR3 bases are TGTGCCAGTAGCCGGACAGACAATGAGCAGTTCTTC.